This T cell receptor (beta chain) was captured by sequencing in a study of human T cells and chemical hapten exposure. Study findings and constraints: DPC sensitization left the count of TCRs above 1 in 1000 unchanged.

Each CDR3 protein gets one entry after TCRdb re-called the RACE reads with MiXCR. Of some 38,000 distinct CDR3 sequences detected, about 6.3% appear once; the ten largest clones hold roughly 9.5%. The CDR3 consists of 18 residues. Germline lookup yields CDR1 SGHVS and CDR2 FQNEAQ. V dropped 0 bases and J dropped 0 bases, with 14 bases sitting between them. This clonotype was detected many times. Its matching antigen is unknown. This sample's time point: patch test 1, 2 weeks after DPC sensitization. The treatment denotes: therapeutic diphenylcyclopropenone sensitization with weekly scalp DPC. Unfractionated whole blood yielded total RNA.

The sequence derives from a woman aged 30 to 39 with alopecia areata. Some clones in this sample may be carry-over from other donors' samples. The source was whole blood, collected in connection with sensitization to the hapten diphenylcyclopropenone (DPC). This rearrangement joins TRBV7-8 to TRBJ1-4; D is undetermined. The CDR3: CASSLAVTLITTNEKLFF. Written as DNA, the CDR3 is TGTGCCAGCAGCTTAGCGGTGACATTGATCACAACTAATGAAAAACTGTTTTTT.